This entry is about one T cell receptor (beta chain). This record belongs to a study of blood T cell repertoires in COVID-19. The overall study: PBMCs, B-cell-depleted T cells, or T cells provided the cDNA or gDNA that made up the material.

Data came from immunoSEQ multiplex PCR; TCRdb stores just in-frame clones and leaves some out. The sample contains some 87,000 clones, about 70% of which appear only once. Trimming left V 3 bases short and J 4 bases short, with 9 bases between. Germline CDR1 reads LNHDA; CDR2 reads SQIVND (reference sequence). The CDR3 is made up of 14 amino acids. The sequence was collected from a woman of 80 years or more with active or convalescent COVID-19. Sequenced input: peripheral blood. The J gene is TRBJ2-2, the V gene TRBV19, with a tentative D call TRBD1 (5 bases). The DNA for the CDR3 is TGTGCCAGTAGTATTAGGGGTTTCACCGGGGAGCTGTTTTTT. It translates to CASSIRGFTGELFF.